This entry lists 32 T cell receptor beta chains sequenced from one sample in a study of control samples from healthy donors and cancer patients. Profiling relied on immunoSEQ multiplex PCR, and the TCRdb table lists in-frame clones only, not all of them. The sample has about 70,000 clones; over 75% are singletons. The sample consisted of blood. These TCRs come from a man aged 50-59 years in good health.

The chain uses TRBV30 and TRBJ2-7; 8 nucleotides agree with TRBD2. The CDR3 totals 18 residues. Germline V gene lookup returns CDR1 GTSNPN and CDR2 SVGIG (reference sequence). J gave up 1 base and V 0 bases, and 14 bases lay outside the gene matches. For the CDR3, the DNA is TGTGCCTGGAGTGTAGGATCAACGGGAGGGTACCTGTCCTACGAGCAGTACTTC. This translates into CAWSVGSTGGYLSYEQYF. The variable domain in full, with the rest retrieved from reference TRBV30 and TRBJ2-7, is SQTIHQWPATLVQPVGSPLSLECTVEGTSNPNLYWYRQAAGRGLQLLFYSVGIGQISSEVPQNLSASRPQDRQFILSSKKLLLSDSGFYLCAWSVGSTGGYLSYEQYFGPGTRLTVT.

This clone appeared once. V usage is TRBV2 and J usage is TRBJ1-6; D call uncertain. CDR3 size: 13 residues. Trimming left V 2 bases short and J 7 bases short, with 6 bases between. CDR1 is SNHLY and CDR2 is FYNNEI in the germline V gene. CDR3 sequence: CASSELVNSPLHF. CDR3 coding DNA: TGTGCCAGCAGTGAACTGGTGAATTCACCCCTCCACTTT.

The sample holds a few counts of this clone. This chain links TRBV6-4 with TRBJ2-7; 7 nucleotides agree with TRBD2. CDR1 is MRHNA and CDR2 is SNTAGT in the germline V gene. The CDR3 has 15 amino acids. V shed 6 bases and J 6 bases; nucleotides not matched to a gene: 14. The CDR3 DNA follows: TGTGCCAGCAGCCCCGGGGGTAGCGGGTCCGGCGAGCAGTACTTC. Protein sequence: CASSPGGSGSGEQYF.

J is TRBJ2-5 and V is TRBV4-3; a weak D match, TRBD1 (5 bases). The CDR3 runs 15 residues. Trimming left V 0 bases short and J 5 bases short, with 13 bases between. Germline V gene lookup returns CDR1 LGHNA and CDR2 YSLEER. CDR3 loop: CASSQDRQGWETQYF. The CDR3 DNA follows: TGCGCCAGCAGCCAAGATAGGCAGGGTTGGGAGACCCAGTACTTC.

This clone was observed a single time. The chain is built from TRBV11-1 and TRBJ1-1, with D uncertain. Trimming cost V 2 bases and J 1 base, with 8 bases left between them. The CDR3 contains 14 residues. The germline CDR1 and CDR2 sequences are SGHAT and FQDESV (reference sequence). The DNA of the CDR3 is TGTGCCAGCAGCTTACTAACACGGAACACTGAAGCTTTCTTT. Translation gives CASSLLTRNTEAFF.

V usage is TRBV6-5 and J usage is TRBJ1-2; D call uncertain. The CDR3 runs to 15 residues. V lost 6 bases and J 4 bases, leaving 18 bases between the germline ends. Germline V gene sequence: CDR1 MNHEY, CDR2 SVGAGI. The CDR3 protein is CASSAQGLEPYGYTF. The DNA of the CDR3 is TGTGCCAGCAGCGCACAAGGACTCGAACCCTATGGCTACACCTTC.

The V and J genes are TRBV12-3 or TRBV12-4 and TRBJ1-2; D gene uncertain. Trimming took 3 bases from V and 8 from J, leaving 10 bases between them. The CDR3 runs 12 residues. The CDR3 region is CASSLYVSGYTF. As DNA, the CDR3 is TGTGCCAGCAGTTTGTATGTTTCGGGCTACACCTTC.

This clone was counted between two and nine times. The CDR3 coding sequence is TGTGCCAGCACTATCGGAACTTCGGGCTACACCTTC. Translating gives CASTIGTSGYTF. This chain connects TRBV25-1 to TRBJ1-2; D is unclear. The V and J ends lost 7 bases and 8 bases respectively, with 14 bases between them. The CDR3 is made up of 12 amino acids. Germline CDR1 and CDR2: MGHDK and SYGVNS.

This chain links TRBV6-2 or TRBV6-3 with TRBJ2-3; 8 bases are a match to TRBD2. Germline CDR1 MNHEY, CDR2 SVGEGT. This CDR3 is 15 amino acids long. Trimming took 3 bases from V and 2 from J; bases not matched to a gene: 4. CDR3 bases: TGTGCCAGCAGTTATGCGGGGGGTCCCACAGATACGCAGTATTTT. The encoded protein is CASSYAGGPTDTQYF.

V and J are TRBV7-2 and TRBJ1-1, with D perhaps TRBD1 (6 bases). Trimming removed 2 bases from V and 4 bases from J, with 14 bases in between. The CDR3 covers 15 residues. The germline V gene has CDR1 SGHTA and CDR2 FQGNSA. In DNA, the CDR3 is TGTGCCAGCAGCTTACAGGGGCGGGGGACCACTGAAGCTTTCTTT. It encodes CASSLQGRGTTEAFF. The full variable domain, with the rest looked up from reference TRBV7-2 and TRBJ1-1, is GAGVSQSPSNKVTEKGKDVELRCDPISGHTALYWYRQSLGQGLEFLIYFQGNSAPDKSGLPSDRFSAERTGGSVSTLTIQRTQQEDSAVYLCASSLQGRGTTEAFFGQGTRLTVV.

CDR3 residues: CASSVELAGGLGEQFF. The DNA for the CDR3 is TGTGCCAGCAGCGTAGAACTAGCGGGAGGGCTAGGTGAGCAGTTCTTC. This chain connects TRBV9 to TRBJ2-1, with 13 bases fitting TRBD2. The CDR3 sequence is 16 residues long. Germline V gene lookup returns CDR1 SGDLS and CDR2 YYNGEE. V dropped 0 bases and J dropped 9; count of bases not matched to a gene: 6. The variable domain in full, with the rest retrieved from reference TRBV9 and TRBJ2-1, is DSGVTQTPKHLITATGQRVTLRCSPRSGDLSVYWYQQSLDQGLQFLIQYYNGEERAKGNILERFSAQQFPDLHSELNLSSLELGDSALYFCASSVELAGGLGEQFFGPGTRLTVL.

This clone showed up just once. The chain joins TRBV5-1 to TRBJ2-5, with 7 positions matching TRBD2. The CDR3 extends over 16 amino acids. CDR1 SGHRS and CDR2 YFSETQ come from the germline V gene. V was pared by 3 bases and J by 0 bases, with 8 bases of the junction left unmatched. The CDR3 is CASSSDWRGYQETQYF. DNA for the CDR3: TGCGCCAGCAGCTCGGACTGGCGGGGGTACCAAGAGACCCAGTACTTC.

For the CDR3, the DNA is TGTGCCAGCAGTGAAAGGGGCTCCTATAATTCACCCCTCCACTTT. Translation gives CASSERGSYNSPLHF. The chain recombines TRBV2 with TRBJ1-6; D is possibly TRBD1 (5 bases). V was clipped by 2 bases and J by 0 bases, with 5 bases between them. Germline CDR1 reads SNHLY; CDR2 reads FYNNEI. The CDR3 extends over 15 amino acids.

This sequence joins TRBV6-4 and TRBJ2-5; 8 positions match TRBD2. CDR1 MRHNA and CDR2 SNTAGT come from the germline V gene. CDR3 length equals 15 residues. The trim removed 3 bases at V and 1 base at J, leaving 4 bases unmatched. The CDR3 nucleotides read TGTGCCAGCAGTGAGAGCGGGAGCCCCCAAGAGACCCAGTACTTC. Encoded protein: CASSESGSPQETQYF.

Here the CDR3 DNA reads TGTGCCAGTACTCCCGGGACATCCCTCCGCGAGCAGTACTTC. Its translation: CASTPGTSLREQYF. This chain connects TRBV19 to TRBJ2-7; TRBD1 is a possible D gene (6 bases). Trimming shortened V by 7 bases and J by 6 bases, and 19 bases separated the two germline ends. Germline CDR1 is LNHDA and CDR2 is SQIVND (reference sequence). There are 14 residues in the CDR3.

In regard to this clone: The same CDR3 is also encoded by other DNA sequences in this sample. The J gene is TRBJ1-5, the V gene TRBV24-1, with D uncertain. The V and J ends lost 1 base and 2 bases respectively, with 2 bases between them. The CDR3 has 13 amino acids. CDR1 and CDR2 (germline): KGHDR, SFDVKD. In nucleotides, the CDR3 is TGTGCCACCAGTGATTTCGGCAATCAGCCCCAGCATTTT. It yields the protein CATSDFGNQPQHF.

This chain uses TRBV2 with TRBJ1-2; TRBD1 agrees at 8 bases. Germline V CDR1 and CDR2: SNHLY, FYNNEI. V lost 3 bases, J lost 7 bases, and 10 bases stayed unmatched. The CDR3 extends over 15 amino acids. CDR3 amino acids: CASSDRTGNYAGYTF. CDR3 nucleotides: TGTGCCAGCAGTGATAGGACAGGGAATTACGCTGGCTACACCTTC.

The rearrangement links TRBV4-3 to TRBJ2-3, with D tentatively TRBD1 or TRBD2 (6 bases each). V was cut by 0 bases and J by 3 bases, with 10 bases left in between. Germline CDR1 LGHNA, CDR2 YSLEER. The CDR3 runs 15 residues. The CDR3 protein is CASSQERGETDTQYF. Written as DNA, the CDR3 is TGCGCCAGCAGCCAAGAAAGGGGGGAAACAGATACGCAGTATTTT.

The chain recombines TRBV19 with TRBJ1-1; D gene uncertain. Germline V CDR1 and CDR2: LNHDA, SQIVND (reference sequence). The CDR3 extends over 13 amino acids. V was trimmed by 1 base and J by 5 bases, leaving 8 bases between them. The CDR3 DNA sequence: TGTGCCAGTAGTATAGCCATAAAGACTGAAGCTTTCTTT. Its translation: CASSIAIKTEAFF.

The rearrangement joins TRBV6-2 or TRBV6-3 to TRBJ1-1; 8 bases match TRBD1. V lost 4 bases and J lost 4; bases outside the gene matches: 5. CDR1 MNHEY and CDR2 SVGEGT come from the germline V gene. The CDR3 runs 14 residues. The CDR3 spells CASSLAGGFTEAFF. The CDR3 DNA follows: TGTGCCAGCAGTTTGGCAGGGGGCTTCACTGAAGCTTTCTTT.

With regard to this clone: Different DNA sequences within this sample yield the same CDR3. CDR3 DNA sequence: TGTGCCAGCAGTTACGGGGGTCCCACTGAAGCTTTCTTT. Translating gives CASSYGGPTEAFF. This chain connects TRBV6-2 or TRBV6-3 to TRBJ1-1, with D possibly TRBD1 on 5 matching bases. The germline V and J ends were trimmed by 2 bases and 4 bases, with 8 bases remaining between them. The germline V gene encodes CDR1 MNHEY and CDR2 SVGEGT. The CDR3 is 13 residues long.

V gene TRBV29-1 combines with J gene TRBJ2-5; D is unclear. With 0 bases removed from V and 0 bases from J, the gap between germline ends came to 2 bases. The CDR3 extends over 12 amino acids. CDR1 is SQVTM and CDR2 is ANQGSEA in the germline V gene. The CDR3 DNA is TGCAGCGTTGAAGAGTACCAAGAGACCCAGTACTTC. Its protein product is CSVEEYQETQYF.

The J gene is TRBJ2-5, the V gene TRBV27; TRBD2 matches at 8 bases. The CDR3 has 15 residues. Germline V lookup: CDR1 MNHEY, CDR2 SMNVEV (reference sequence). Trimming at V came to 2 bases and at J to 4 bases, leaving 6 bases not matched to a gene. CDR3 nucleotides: TGTGCCAGCAGTTTAGCGGGGGGAAGGGCAGAGACCCAGTACTTC. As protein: CASSLAGGRAETQYF.

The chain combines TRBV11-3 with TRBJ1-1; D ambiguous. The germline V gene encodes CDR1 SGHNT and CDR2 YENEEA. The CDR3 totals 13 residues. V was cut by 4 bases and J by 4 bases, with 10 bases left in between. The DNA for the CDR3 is TGTGCCAGCAGCTCTGACGGAGGCACTGAAGCTTTCTTT. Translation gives CASSSDGGTEAFF.

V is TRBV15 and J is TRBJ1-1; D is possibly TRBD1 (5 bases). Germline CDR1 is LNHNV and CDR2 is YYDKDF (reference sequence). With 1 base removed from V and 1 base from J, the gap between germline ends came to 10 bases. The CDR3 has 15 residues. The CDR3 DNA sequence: TGTGCCACCAGCAGAGGGGGGGTGAAGAACACTGAAGCTTTCTTT. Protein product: CATSRGGVKNTEAFF.

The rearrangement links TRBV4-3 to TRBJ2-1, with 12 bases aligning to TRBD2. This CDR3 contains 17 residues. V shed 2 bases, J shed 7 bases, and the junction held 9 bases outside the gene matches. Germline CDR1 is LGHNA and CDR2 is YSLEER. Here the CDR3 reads CASSQPDWTSGANEQFF. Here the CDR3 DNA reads TGCGCCAGCAGCCAACCGGATTGGACTAGCGGGGCTAATGAGCAGTTCTTC.

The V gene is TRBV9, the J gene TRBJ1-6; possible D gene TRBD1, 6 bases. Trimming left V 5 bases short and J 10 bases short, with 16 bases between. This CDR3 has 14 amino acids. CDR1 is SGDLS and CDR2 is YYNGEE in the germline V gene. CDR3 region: CASSGLGGASPLHF. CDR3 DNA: TGTGCCAGCAGTGGCCTAGGGGGGGCCTCACCCCTCCACTTT.

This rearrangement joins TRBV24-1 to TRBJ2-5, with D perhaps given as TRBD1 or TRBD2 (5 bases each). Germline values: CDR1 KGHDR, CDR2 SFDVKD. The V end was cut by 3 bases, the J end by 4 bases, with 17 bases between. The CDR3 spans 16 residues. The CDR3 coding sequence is TGTGCCACCAGTGATCCCGGGACCACAAGGGGAGAGACCCAGTACTTC. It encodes CATSDPGTTRGETQYF.

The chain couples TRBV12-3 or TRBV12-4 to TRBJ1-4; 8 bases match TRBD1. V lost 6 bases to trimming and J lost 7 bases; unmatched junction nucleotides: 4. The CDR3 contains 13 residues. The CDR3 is CASRTGGGEKLFF. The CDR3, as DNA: TGTGCCAGCAGAACAGGGGGTGGTGAAAAACTGTTTTTT.

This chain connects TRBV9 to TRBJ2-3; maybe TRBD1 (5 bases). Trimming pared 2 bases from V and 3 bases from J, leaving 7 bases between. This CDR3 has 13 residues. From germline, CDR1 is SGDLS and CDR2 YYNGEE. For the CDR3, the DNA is TGTGCCAGCAGCGTCCAGGGAACAGATACGCAGTATTTT. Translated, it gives CASSVQGTDTQYF.

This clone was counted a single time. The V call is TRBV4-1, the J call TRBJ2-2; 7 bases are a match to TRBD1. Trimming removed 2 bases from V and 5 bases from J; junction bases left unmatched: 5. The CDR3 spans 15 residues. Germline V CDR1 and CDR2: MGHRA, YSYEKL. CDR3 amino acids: CASSQNRGLTGELFF. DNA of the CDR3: TGCGCCAGCAGCCAAAACAGGGGTTTGACCGGGGAGCTGTTTTTT.

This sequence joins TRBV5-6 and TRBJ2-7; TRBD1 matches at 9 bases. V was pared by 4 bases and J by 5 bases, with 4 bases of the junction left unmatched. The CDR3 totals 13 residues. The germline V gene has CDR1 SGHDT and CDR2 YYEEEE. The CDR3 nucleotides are TGTGCCAGCAGCCCGGGACAGGGAAACGAGCAGTACTTC. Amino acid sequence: CASSPGQGNEQYF.